This entry describes one T cell receptor (beta chain). What it binds is not known. Indicated time point: patch test 1, 2 weeks after DPC sensitization. Treatment described: therapeutic diphenylcyclopropenone sensitization with weekly scalp DPC. TCRdb called the RACE reads again in MiXCR, with one record for every CDR3 protein. The sample carries around 69,000 distinct CDR3 sequences, 9.8% recorded once. The CDR3 extends over 14 amino acids. Germline lookup yields CDR1 ENHRY and CDR2 SYGVKD. With 4 bases removed from V and 9 bases from J, the gap between germline ends came to 16 bases. These data are taken from a study of human T cells and chemical hapten exposure. Study details: Patch tests delivered 0.01% DPC to the upper back and were evaluated at 6 days. Patients having alopecia areata, totalis or universalis were mostly female.

Study-wide results and caveats: After DPC sensitization, TCRs above 1 in 1000 frequency showed no change.

The sequence was collected from a middle-aged woman with alopecia areata. Some clones in this sample may be carry-over from other donors' samples. The sample consisted of whole blood, taken in connection with sensitization to the hapten diphenylcyclopropenone (DPC). The J gene is TRBJ2-1, the V gene TRBV10-3; a weak D match, TRBD2 (5 bases). The CDR3 here is CAISGTSKSGEQFF. Written as DNA, the CDR3 is TGTGCCATCAGTGGGACCTCCAAAAGCGGTGAGCAGTTCTTC.